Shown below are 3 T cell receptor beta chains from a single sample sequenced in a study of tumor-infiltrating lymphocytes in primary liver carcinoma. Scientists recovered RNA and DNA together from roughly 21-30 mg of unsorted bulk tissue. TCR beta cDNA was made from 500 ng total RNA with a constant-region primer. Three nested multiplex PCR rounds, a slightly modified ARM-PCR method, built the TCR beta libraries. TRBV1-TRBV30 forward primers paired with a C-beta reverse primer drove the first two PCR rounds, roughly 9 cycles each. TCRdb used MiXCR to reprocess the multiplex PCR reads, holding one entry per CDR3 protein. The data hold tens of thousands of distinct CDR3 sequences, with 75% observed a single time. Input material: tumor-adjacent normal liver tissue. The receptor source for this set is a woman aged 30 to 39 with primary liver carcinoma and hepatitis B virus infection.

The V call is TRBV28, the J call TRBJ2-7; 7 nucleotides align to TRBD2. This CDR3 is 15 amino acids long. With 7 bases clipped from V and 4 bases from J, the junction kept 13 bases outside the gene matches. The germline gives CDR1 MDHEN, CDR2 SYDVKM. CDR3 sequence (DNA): TGTGCCAGCAATATAGTTACTAGCGCTCCATACGAGCAGTACTTC. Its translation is CASNIVTSAPYEQYF.

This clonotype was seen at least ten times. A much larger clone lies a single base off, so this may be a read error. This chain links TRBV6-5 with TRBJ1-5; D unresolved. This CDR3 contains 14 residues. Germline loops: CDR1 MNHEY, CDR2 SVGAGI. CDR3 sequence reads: CASSYSTEGQPRHF. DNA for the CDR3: TGTGCCAGCAGTTATTCGACGGAGGGTCAGCCCCGGCATTTT.

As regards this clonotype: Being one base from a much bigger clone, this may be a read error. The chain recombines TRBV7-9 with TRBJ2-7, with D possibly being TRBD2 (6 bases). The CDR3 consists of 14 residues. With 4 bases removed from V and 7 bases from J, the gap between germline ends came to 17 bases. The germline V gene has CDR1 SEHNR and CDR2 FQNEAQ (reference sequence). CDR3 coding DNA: TGTGCCAGCAGCTCCGGGACTGGGCTAGGGGAGCAGTACTTC. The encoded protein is CASSSGTGLGEQYF.